The T cell receptor beta chain under discussion was sequenced for a study of cytomegalovirus exposure and HLA in healthy donors. About this clone itself: The target antigen is unknown.

The method was immunoSEQ multiplex PCR; TCRdb's version includes in-frame clones alone and lacks a portion of them. The sample yields roughly 200,000 clones, 81% seen once. Study-level findings and limits: Accounts indicate the classifier identified cytomegalovirus status with strong specificity and sensitivity.

From the approximately 120-subject validation cohort, which was separate from the roughly 670-subject first cohort, the donors were drawn. The sequence was obtained from a woman in her twenties or thirties in good health and CMV-seronegative. Sequencing was done on a sample of PBMCs.

In nucleotides, the CDR3 is TGCGCCAGCAGCCCTCAGGGCCCAGATACGCAGTATTTT. It specifies CASSPQGPDTQYF. The rearrangement links TRBV5-1 to TRBJ2-3; possibly TRBD1 for D (5 bases). Trimming took 4 bases from V and 4 from J, leaving 10 bases between them. Germline CDR1 SGHRS, CDR2 YFSETQ. The CDR3 is 13 amino acids.